A single sample is the source of the 27 T cell receptor beta chains below, sequenced in a study of T cell responses to AZD1222 COVID-19 vaccine (dated by TCRdb to the early 2020s). Library creation used the immunoSEQ multiplex PCR assay. Entries here come from immuneACCESS through TCRdb and include only in-frame sequences with V and J called. Some clones fail to appear in such tables; in the studies checked, an unresolved V gene covers under half of the shortfall, and the cause of the remainder is unknown. The sample includes roughly 120,000 clones, with roughly 90% observed a single time. The ten most abundant clones make up around 1.6% of the sample. This sample's time point label indicates: baseline before first vaccination. The sequences come from peripheral blood, collected on day 0 of AZD1222 vaccination. The receptors were gathered from an adult in good health.

The V call is TRBV14, the J call TRBJ1-3; 8 bases agree with TRBD1. CDR1 is SGHDN and CDR2 is FVKESK in the germline V gene. CDR3 length equals 17 residues. V lost 0 bases to trimming and J lost 1 base; unmatched junction nucleotides: 5. The CDR3 sequence is CASSQEITGGSGNTIYF. The CDR3 coding sequence is TGTGCCAGCAGCCAAGAAATTACAGGGGGTTCTGGAAACACCATATATTTT. The entire variable domain, with the rest obtained from reference TRBV14 and TRBJ1-3, is as follows: EAGVTQFPSHSVIEKGQTVTLRCDPISGHDNLYWYRRVMGKEIKFLLHFVKESKQDESGMPNNRFLAERTGGTYSTLKVQPAELEDSGVYFCASSQEITGGSGNTIYFGEGSWLTVV.

The rearrangement uses TRBV19 and TRBJ2-7, with a tentative D call TRBD2 (6 bases). The germline gives CDR1 LNHDA, CDR2 SQIVND (reference sequence). V lost 9 bases and J lost 1, with 13 bases in between. The CDR3 totals 13 residues. CDR3 in DNA: TGTGCCAGCTATCCCGGGGGATCCTACGAGCAGTACTTC. It specifies CASYPGGSYEQYF.

V is TRBV19 and J is TRBJ2-6; D remains unclear. CDR1 LNHDA and CDR2 SQIVND come from the germline V gene (reference sequence). V was clipped by 4 bases and J by 2 bases, with 9 bases between them. The CDR3 is 15 residues long. The CDR3 nucleotides are TGTGCCAGTAGTAAATTGACAACTGGGGCCAACGTCCTGACTTTC. Protein: CASSKLTTGANVLTF.

V and J are TRBV2 and TRBJ1-6; D uncertain. Germline loops: CDR1 SNHLY, CDR2 FYNNEI. There are 14 residues in the CDR3. V was trimmed by 5 bases and J by 0 bases, leaving 5 bases between them. CDR3 residues: CASSWGSYNSPLHF. The CDR3 coding sequence is TGTGCCAGCAGTTGGGGCTCCTATAATTCACCCCTCCACTTT.

The chain combines TRBV7-2 with TRBJ1-3; D might be TRBD1 (6 bases). V lost 2 bases to trimming and J lost 2 bases, with 13 bases between them. This CDR3 is built from 16 residues. CDR1 SGHTA and CDR2 FQGNSA come from the germline V gene. The CDR3 DNA is TGTGCCAGCAGCTTATTGTCAGGGGCAACTGGAAACACCATATATTTT. It is translated as CASSLLSGATGNTIYF.

J is TRBJ2-2 and V is TRBV2; D perhaps matches TRBD1 (6 bases). Between the trimmed V and J ends, which lost 6 bases and 6 bases, there was a span of 17 bases. This CDR3 contains 15 residues. From germline, CDR1 is SNHLY and CDR2 FYNNEI. The CDR3 is CASSPRDTRAGELFF. CDR3 sequence (DNA): TGTGCCAGCAGCCCCCGGGACACCCGGGCCGGGGAGCTGTTTTTT. The complete variable domain, with remaining parts taken from reference TRBV2 and TRBJ2-2, reads EPEVTQTPSHQVTQMGQEVILRCVPISNHLYFYWYRQILGQKVEFLVSFYNNEISEKSEIFDDQFSVERPDGSNFTLKIRSTKLEDSAMYFCASSPRDTRAGELFFGEGSRLTVL.

The chain combines TRBV7-9 with TRBJ2-1; D perhaps matches TRBD1 (6 bases). CDR3 length equals 16 residues. The germline V gene has CDR1 SEHNR and CDR2 FQNEAQ (reference sequence). V lost 4 bases, J lost 8 bases, and 21 bases lay in between. In DNA form, the CDR3 reads TGTGCCAGCAGCTCAAACCGGGACATCCCTATTGATGAGCAGTTCTTC. This encodes CASSSNRDIPIDEQFF.

This clone was seen just once. The genes are TRBV14 and TRBJ2-7, with D maybe TRBD2 (5 bases). From germline, CDR1 is SGHDN and CDR2 FVKESK. Trimming removed 4 bases at V and 5 bases at J, with 12 bases between. The CDR3 runs 13 residues. Here the CDR3 DNA reads TGTGCCAGCAGCCGCCTGACCGGGAACGAGCAGTACTTC. Its protein product is CASSRLTGNEQYF.

The CDR3 DNA sequence: TGTGCCAGCAGTTTGGCCCTGGGAAGCGGGAACACAGATACGCAGTATTTT. Its protein is CASSLALGSGNTDTQYF. V gene TRBV27 combines with J gene TRBJ2-3, with 7 bases that match TRBD2. CDR3 length: 17 amino acids. V lost 3 bases and J lost 2; bases outside the gene matches: 11. CDR1 is MNHEY, CDR2 SMNVEV, per germline (reference sequence).

This chain joins TRBV15 and TRBJ1-4; unclear D gene. CDR1 is LNHNV, CDR2 YYDKDF, per germline (reference sequence). The V end lost 2 bases, the J end lost 5 bases, and 0 bases lay between the germline ends. There are 11 residues in the CDR3. This CDR3 is CATSRNEKLFF. CDR3 coding DNA: TGTGCCACCAGCAGAAATGAAAAACTGTTTTTT.

CDR3 amino acids: CASSIDLPSGGYEQYF. DNA for the CDR3: TGTGCCAGTAGTATAGATCTCCCCTCGGGGGGCTACGAGCAGTACTTC. The J gene is TRBJ2-7, the V gene TRBV19; 7 nucleotides agree with TRBD2. The junction had 8 bases not matched to a gene; V was cut back by 0 bases and J by 3 bases. Germline CDR1 is LNHDA and CDR2 is SQIVND (reference sequence). The CDR3 runs 16 residues.

This clone has only a few counts. The chain recombines TRBV10-3 with TRBJ1-5; 9 nucleotides match TRBD1. With V trimmed by 10 bases and J by 5 bases, 9 bases remained unmatched. CDR1 is ENHRY and CDR2 is SYGVKD in the germline V gene. The CDR3 has 14 residues. The CDR3, as DNA: TGTGCCACCCTCGACAGGGGGTCTGATCAGCCCCAGCATTTT. Translation gives CATLDRGSDQPQHF.

This chain uses TRBV19 with TRBJ1-2, with a tentative D call TRBD1 (5 bases). The germline CDR1 and CDR2 sequences are LNHDA and SQIVND (reference sequence). V dropped 6 bases and J dropped 2 bases, with 13 bases sitting between them. CDR3 size: 14 residues. The DNA for the CDR3 is TGTGCCAGTAGGGGGCCCGGGACCAACTATGGCTACACCTTC. This sequence encodes CASRGPGTNYGYTF.

This chain's CDR3 is CASHGRFMSTDTQYF. In DNA, the CDR3 is TGTGCCAGCCACGGGAGGTTTATGAGCACAGATACGCAGTATTTT. The chain couples TRBV19 to TRBJ2-3; 7 bases align to TRBD2. CDR3 length equals 15 residues. Germline V CDR1 and CDR2: LNHDA, SQIVND (reference sequence). The V and J ends lost 9 bases and 0 bases, in that order; junction bases with no gene match: 9.

V usage is TRBV2 and J usage is TRBJ1-5, with TRBD1 matching 8 bases. The CDR3 totals 15 residues. The trim removed 6 bases at V and 6 bases at J, leaving 10 bases unmatched. Germline V CDR1 and CDR2: SNHLY, FYNNEI. DNA for the CDR3: TGTGCCAGCAGCCCGGGACAGGCGTTCGGTCAGCCCCAGCATTTT. The encoded protein is CASSPGQAFGQPQHF.

CDR3 DNA sequence: TGTGCCAGCACCCGGTCGGGACTCGCGTCAGGGGCCAACGTCCTGACTTTC. Residues: CASTRSGLASGANVLTF. This sequence joins TRBV27 and TRBJ2-6; D may be TRBD2 (6 bases). Trimming took off 7 bases at V and 4 bases at J, with 20 bases between the two ends. The V gene's germline CDR1 is MNHEY and CDR2 SMNVEV (reference sequence). The CDR3 length is 17 residues.

This chain links TRBV7-2 with TRBJ1-3; TRBD1 aligns across 9 bases. The germline V gene encodes CDR1 SGHTA and CDR2 FQGNSA. V lost 4 bases to trimming and J lost 4 bases; unmatched junction nucleotides: 2. This CDR3 comprises 14 residues. The CDR3 region has the DNA TGTGCCAGCAGCTGGGACAGGGACGGAAACACCATATATTTT. The encoded protein is CASSWDRDGNTIYF.

The chain combines TRBV4-2 with TRBJ2-1, with 9 positions matching TRBD2. Looked up from germline, CDR1 is LGHNA and CDR2 is YNFKEQ. V lost 2 bases to trimming and J lost 5 bases; unmatched junction nucleotides: 7. This CDR3 contains 16 residues. This CDR3 reads CASSQSSSGVNNEQFF. The CDR3 DNA sequence: TGTGCCAGCAGCCAAAGCTCTAGCGGGGTAAACAATGAGCAGTTCTTC.

The DNA of the CDR3 is TGTGCCAGCAGCCCTTCGACAGGAGACCAAACCGCTAACTATGGCTACACCTTC. Protein: CASSPSTGDQTANYGYTF. The V call is TRBV12-1, the J call TRBJ1-2; no check of the table's D call, TRBD1, against the DNA was made. TRBV12-1 is termed a pseudogene. This CDR3 has 18 amino acids.

The chain carries TRBV5-1 and TRBJ1-2; D is unclear. The CDR3 contains 15 residues. V was clipped by 4 bases and J by 7 bases, with 20 bases between them. CDR1 and CDR2 from the germline V gene are SGHRS and YFSETQ. DNA for the CDR3: TGCGCCAGCAGCCCCACGACAAGGACCGACTCTGGCTACACCTTC. Protein: CASSPTTRTDSGYTF.

The chain combines TRBV6-5 with TRBJ1-6; D unresolved. Germline V CDR1 and CDR2: MNHEY, SVGAGI. Trimming left V 4 bases short and J 10 bases short, with 14 bases between. The CDR3 is 14 residues long. Written as DNA, the CDR3 is TGTGCCAGCAGTTGGGAGGGAAGGGAATCACCCCTCCACTTT. This translates into CASSWEGRESPLHF.

The V and J genes are TRBV27 and TRBJ1-4; D is undetermined. Germline values: CDR1 MNHEY, CDR2 SMNVEV (reference sequence). Deletions cut 6 bases from V and 4 bases from J, with 6 bases between. The CDR3 is 12 amino acids. CDR3 residues: CASRQINEKLFF. The CDR3 nucleotides read TGTGCCAGCAGACAGATTAATGAAAAACTGTTTTTT.

The chain links TRBV18 to TRBJ1-2, with D tentatively TRBD1 (6 bases). Germline loops: CDR1 KGHSH, CDR2 LQKENI. The CDR3 is 15 amino acids. The V gene lost 0 bases and the J gene lost 2 bases, with 10 bases spanning the gap. Here the CDR3 reads CASSPPGGPNYGYTF. For the CDR3, the DNA is TGTGCCAGCTCACCACCCGGGGGCCCAAACTATGGCTACACCTTC.

The V call is TRBV3-1 (or the pseudogene TRBV3-2), the J call TRBJ1-6; no firm D call. The V gene lost 4 bases and the J gene lost 10 bases, with 20 bases spanning the gap. The CDR3 sequence is 16 residues long. In germline, CDR1 is LGHDT, CDR2 YNNKEL (reference sequence). The CDR3 DNA is TGTGCCAGCAGCCCGCAACGGGTCCTGGGCTACTCACCCCTCCACTTT. Translation: CASSPQRVLGYSPLHF.

The chain carries TRBV2 and TRBJ1-1, with D uncertain. This CDR3 is built from 13 residues. Germline CDR1 reads SNHLY; CDR2 reads FYNNEI. Trimming removed 4 bases from V and 2 bases from J, with 8 bases in between. The CDR3 loop is CASSVQDNTEAFF. In DNA form, the CDR3 reads TGTGCCAGCAGTGTGCAGGATAACACTGAAGCTTTCTTT.

The rearrangement links TRBV2 to TRBJ2-5; the match to TRBD2 covers 11 bases. With 6 bases clipped from V and 0 bases from J, the junction kept 3 bases outside the gene matches. CDR3 length: 15 amino acids. Germline CDR1 and CDR2: SNHLY and FYNNEI. The CDR3 nucleotides read TGTGCCAGCAGAAGACTAGCGGGGAACCAAGAGACCCAGTACTTC. Its protein is CASRRLAGNQETQYF. Full variable domain (outside the CDR3, taken from reference TRBV2 and TRBJ2-5): EPEVTQTPSHQVTQMGQEVILRCVPISNHLYFYWYRQILGQKVEFLVSFYNNEISEKSEIFDDQFSVERPDGSNFTLKIRSTKLEDSAMYFCASRRLAGNQETQYFGPGTRLLVL.

The genes are TRBV6-5 and TRBJ1-5; maybe TRBD1 (6 bases). This CDR3 has 15 amino acids. V was trimmed by 2 bases and J by 4 bases, leaving 12 bases between them. The germline V gene encodes CDR1 MNHEY and CDR2 SVGAGI. The CDR3 loop is CASSYGQRENQPQHF. The CDR3 nucleotides read TGTGCCAGCAGTTACGGACAGCGCGAGAATCAGCCCCAGCATTTT.